One and the same sample provided the 10 T cell receptor beta chains below, sequenced in a study of blood T cell repertoires in COVID-19 (dated by TCRdb to the early 2020s). Library preparation employed the immunoSEQ multiplex PCR assay. TCRdb took this table from immuneACCESS and kept in-frame rearrangements with V and J called. Such tables lack part of the clones; where checked against another copy, unresolved V genes explain under half of the gap, and the rest is unexplained. The sample table contains 230,000 or so clones; only one count was recorded for 80% to 90% of them. 6.6% of the sample rests with the top ten. Sequenced material: PBMCs or T cells enriched from blood (not recorded which). The receptors come from a woman between 50 and 59 years old who had been exposed to COVID-19.

V gene TRBV4-1 combines with J gene TRBJ2-1, with 8 bases lining up with TRBD2. The V gene's germline CDR1 is MGHRA and CDR2 YSYEKL. The V segment lost 0 bases and the J segment 7 bases; nucleotides outside the gene matches: 14. The CDR3 loop spans 18 amino acids. The CDR3 nucleotides read TGCGCCAGCAGCCAAGATCGAGAGGGGCGGGGGGCCAGAAATGAGCAGTTCTTC. Residues: CASSQDREGRGARNEQFF.

V usage is TRBV19 and J usage is TRBJ1-2; possible D gene TRBD1, 6 bases. The V gene lost 6 bases and the J gene lost 2 bases, with 13 bases spanning the gap. The CDR3 is 14 residues long. Germline values: CDR1 LNHDA, CDR2 SQIVND (reference sequence). The CDR3 here is CASRVQGTNYGYTF. The CDR3 DNA follows: TGTGCCAGTAGAGTACAGGGTACCAACTATGGCTACACCTTC.

The chain uses TRBV4-3 and TRBJ2-1; TRBD2 matches 7 bases. The CDR3 is made up of 14 amino acids. After removal of 5 bases from V and 9 bases from J, the junction contained 10 bases not matched to a gene. From germline, CDR1 is LGHNA and CDR2 YSLEER. DNA of the CDR3: TGCGCCAGCAGCTTAGGGCGGGGGATCGTTGAGCAGTTCTTC. Its translation is CASSLGRGIVEQFF.

For the CDR3, the DNA is TGTGCCAGTAGGGACAGGTACTTATCGAACACTGAAGCTTTCTTT. It specifies CASRDRYLSNTEAFF. The J gene is TRBJ1-1, the V gene TRBV19; 7 bases are shared with TRBD1. With V trimmed by 6 bases and J by 1 base, 8 bases remained unmatched. This CDR3 region has 15 residues. Looked up from germline, CDR1 is LNHDA and CDR2 is SQIVND (reference sequence). Full variable domain (missing parts from reference TRBV19 and TRBJ1-1): DGGITQSPKYLFRKEGQNVTLSCEQNLNHDAMYWYRQDPGQGLRLIYYSQIVNDFQKGDIAEGYSVSREKKESFPLTVTSAQKNPTAFYLCASRDRYLSNTEAFFGQGTRLTVV.

This chain links TRBV10-1 with TRBJ1-4; 8 bases are a match to TRBD1. Germline V gene data show CDR1 as WNHNN and CDR2 as SYGVQD (reference sequence). Trimming removed 4 bases from V and 5 bases from J; junction bases left unmatched: 6. CDR3 length: 15 residues. For the CDR3, the DNA is TGCGCCAGCAGTGCCACTGGACAGGGCAATGAAAAACTGTTTTTT. It translates to CASSATGQGNEKLFF.

This clone has a handful of counts. This chain links TRBV5-1 with TRBJ1-1, with TRBD1 identical over 9 bases. J lost 6 bases, V lost 7 bases, and 13 bases had no gene match. The germline gives CDR1 SGHRS, CDR2 YFSETQ. CDR3 length equals 15 residues. The DNA of the CDR3 is TGCGCCAGCTTTCAGGTTTCGGGACAGGGATCTGAAGCTTTCTTT. Its protein is CASFQVSGQGSEAFF.

This clone was counted between two and nine times. J is TRBJ2-2 and V is TRBV4-1; 7 bases match TRBD2. In germline, CDR1 is MGHRA, CDR2 YSYEKL. V lost 7 bases to trimming and J lost 5 bases; unmatched junction nucleotides: 7. CDR3 length: 14 residues. This CDR3 reads CASTFSGGTGELFF. CDR3 DNA: TGCGCCAGCACCTTCTCGGGGGGAACCGGGGAGCTGTTTTTT.

The rearrangement joins TRBV27 to TRBJ2-7; the match to TRBD2 covers 10 bases. The germline V gene has CDR1 MNHEY and CDR2 SMNVEV (reference sequence). This CDR3 region has 16 residues. The V gene end was trimmed by 5 bases and the J gene end by 0 bases; junction bases not matched to a gene: 7. The CDR3 DNA sequence: TGTGCCAGCAGTCCGTGGACTAGCGGTAGCTCCTACGAGCAGTACTTC. It codes for CASSPWTSGSSYEQYF.

The chain links TRBV5-4 to TRBJ2-7, with 7 bases that match TRBD1. Unmatched junction bases numbered 9, after V lost 4 bases and J lost 2 bases. There are 15 residues in the CDR3. The germline CDR1 and CDR2 sequences are SGHNT and YYREEE (reference sequence). DNA for the CDR3: TGTGCCAGCAGCCCAGGACAGGTTCCCGCCTACGAGCAGTACTTC. Translated: CASSPGQVPAYEQYF.

The chain carries TRBV7-2 and TRBJ2-3, with D possibly TRBD2 on 6 matching bases. From germline, CDR1 is SGHTA and CDR2 FQGNSA. V gave up 4 bases and J gave up 5 bases, with 16 bases separating them. The length of the CDR3 is 15 residues. CDR3 sequence: CASSSRAGGLDTQYF. The CDR3 DNA reads TGTGCCAGCAGCTCGCGAGCCGGGGGTCTAGATACGCAGTATTTT. Full variable domain (remainder filled in from reference TRBV7-2 and TRBJ2-3): GAGVSQSPSNKVTEKGKDVELRCDPISGHTALYWYRQSLGQGLEFLIYFQGNSAPDKSGLPSDRFSAERTGGSVSTLTIQRTQQEDSAVYLCASSSRAGGLDTQYFGPGTRLTVL.